This entry lists 32 T cell receptor beta chains sequenced from one sample in a study of cytomegalovirus exposure and HLA in healthy donors. PCR was performed using 60 Vbeta and 13 Jbeta primers. TCRdb keeps only in-frame clones here, not all; method: immunoSEQ multiplex PCR. Counted here are over 120,000 clones, roughly 9.7% occurring once; the ten biggest clones make up roughly 2%. The sequenced sample was PBMCs. These receptor sequences come from a man between 50 and 59 years old in good health and CMV-seronegative.

The CDR3 is CASSPWAGGHEQYF. CDR3 DNA sequence: TGTGCCAGCAGTCCCTGGGCAGGGGGCCACGAGCAGTACTTC. This chain connects TRBV27 to TRBJ2-7; 8 bases line up with TRBD1. This CDR3 region has 14 residues. Per the germline V gene, CDR1 is MNHEY and CDR2 is SMNVEV (reference sequence). Unmatched junction bases numbered 8, after V lost 5 bases and J lost 5 bases.

This sequence joins TRBV27 and TRBJ2-7; D gene uncertain. Looked up from germline, CDR1 is MNHEY and CDR2 is SMNVEV (reference sequence). V was clipped by 0 bases and J by 2 bases, with 8 bases between them. The CDR3 totals 14 residues. CDR3: CASSLSKTAYEQYF. In nucleotides, the CDR3 is TGTGCCAGCAGTTTATCGAAAACAGCCTACGAGCAGTACTTC.

The chain carries TRBV5-1 and TRBJ2-1; weak D call: TRBD2 (5 bases). V was clipped by 4 bases and J by 12 bases, with 17 bases between them. The CDR3 sequence is 13 residues long. CDR1 is SGHRS, CDR2 YFSETQ, per germline. CDR3 residues: CASSLQDSAGQFF. The CDR3 coding sequence is TGCGCCAGCAGCCTTCAGGACTCGGCCGGGCAGTTCTTC.

This clone has more than one count but fewer than ten. The chain is built from TRBV6-5 and TRBJ2-5; 9 nucleotides agree with TRBD2. Germline CDR1 and CDR2: MNHEY and SVGAGI. Trimming removed 5 bases from V and 5 bases from J; junction bases left unmatched: 9. The CDR3 is 15 residues long. The CDR3 reads CASSRGGSGGETQYF. DNA for the CDR3: TGTGCCAGCAGTAGGGGGGGGAGCGGGGGGGAGACCCAGTACTTC.

Written as DNA, the CDR3 is TGTGCCAGCAGCCAGTCCGGTCTCTTGGAGGCCGGGGAGCTGTTTTTT. It yields the protein CASSQSGLLEAGELFF. The J gene is TRBJ2-2, the V gene TRBV7-3; D may be TRBD2 (5 bases). CDR1 and CDR2 from the germline V gene are SGHTA and FQGTGA. With 5 bases removed from V and 6 bases from J, the gap between germline ends came to 19 bases. This CDR3 has 16 residues.

This rearrangement joins TRBV19 to TRBJ2-3; TRBD1 is a possible D gene (5 bases). Trimming pared 4 bases from V and 0 bases from J, leaving 8 bases between. The germline CDR1 and CDR2 sequences are LNHDA and SQIVND (reference sequence). There are 14 residues in the CDR3. CDR3 nucleotide sequence: TGTGCCAGTAGTACTCAGGGTAGCACAGATACGCAGTATTTT. Translated: CASSTQGSTDTQYF.

The rearrangement links TRBV5-1 to TRBJ2-7, with 9 bases that match TRBD1. The CDR3 totals 19 residues. Germline V gene lookup returns CDR1 SGHRS and CDR2 YFSETQ. Trimming removed 2 bases from V and 0 bases from J; junction bases left unmatched: 15. CDR3 in amino acids: CASSFRGNRGRTSSYEQYF. The CDR3 DNA sequence: TGCGCCAGCAGCTTCCGAGGGAACAGGGGGCGTACCTCCTCCTACGAGCAGTACTTC.

This clone was detected a few times. The V gene is TRBV18, the J gene TRBJ1-4; 9 bases line up with TRBD1. This CDR3 is built from 17 residues. Looked up from germline, CDR1 is KGHSH and CDR2 is LQKENI. Trimming cost V 3 bases and J 5 bases; bases outside gene matches: 10. The CDR3 region is CASSPRGPGQGNEKLFF. The CDR3 region has the DNA TGTGCCAGCTCACCCAGGGGACCGGGACAGGGAAATGAAAAACTGTTTTTT.

The chain combines TRBV6-5 with TRBJ2-3; D gene ambiguous. The CDR3 contains 16 residues. V lost 0 bases, J lost 4 bases, and 14 bases lay in between. Germline CDR1 and CDR2: MNHEY and SVGAGI. In DNA form, the CDR3 reads TGTGCCAGCAGTTACTCTCGTCTGAGCCAGGCAGATACGCAGTATTTT. Its protein is CASSYSRLSQADTQYF.

V gene TRBV5-8 combines with J gene TRBJ1-2, with D unresolved. Germline assignment: CDR1 SGHTS and CDR2 YDEGEE. Trimming left V 1 base short and J 4 bases short, with 8 bases between. The CDR3 runs to 13 residues. As DNA, the CDR3 is TGTGCCAGCAGCTTGCCTGTCCCCTATGGCTACACCTTC. Translated: CASSLPVPYGYTF.

The V and J genes are TRBV9 and TRBJ2-5; D might be TRBD1 (5 bases). The CDR3 totals 15 residues. In germline, CDR1 is SGDLS, CDR2 YYNGEE. V was cut by 0 bases and J by 2 bases, with 11 bases left in between. In DNA form, the CDR3 reads TGTGCCAGCAGCGTAGCTAAAGGGGAACAAGAGACCCAGTACTTC. Translating gives CASSVAKGEQETQYF.

This chain links TRBV7-3 with TRBJ2-7; tentatively, D is TRBD1 (6 bases). V dropped 3 bases and J dropped 4 bases, with 10 bases sitting between them. CDR1 is SGHTA, CDR2 FQGTGA, per germline. This CDR3 contains 13 residues. CDR3 DNA sequence: TGTGCCAGCAGCTTCGGGACACAGTACGAGCAGTACTTC. It translates to CASSFGTQYEQYF.

In this sample, this clone turned up a few times. The chain couples TRBV6-5 to TRBJ2-1, with 7 bases fitting TRBD2. The V and J ends lost 0 bases and 11 bases, in that order; junction bases with no gene match: 4. The length of the CDR3 is 13 residues. CDR1 is MNHEY, CDR2 SVGAGI, per germline. Written as DNA, the CDR3 is TGTGCCAGCAGTTACTCGACGCGGGAGAAGCAGTTCTTC. Protein product: CASSYSTREKQFF.

This clone was observed a handful of times. The sample contains more than one DNA sequence encoding this CDR3. This chain links TRBV5-1 with TRBJ2-2; D gene uncertain. The CDR3 runs to 14 residues. Germline assignment: CDR1 SGHRS and CDR2 YFSETQ. V was cut by 5 bases and J by 0 bases, with 8 bases left in between. CDR3 in DNA: TGCGCCAGCAGTTTAGACACGAACACCGGGGAGCTGTTTTTT. It translates to CASSLDTNTGELFF.

The table lists this clone with a few counts. The genes are TRBV11-2 and TRBJ1-2, with a weak D call TRBD1 (6 bases). Germline V gene data show CDR1 as SGHAT and CDR2 as FQNNGV. V gave up 4 bases and J gave up 0 bases, with 12 bases separating them. The CDR3 runs to 15 residues. CDR3 nucleotide sequence: TGTGCCAGCAGCTGGGGGCGCGCTGCTAACTATGGCTACACCTTC. As protein: CASSWGRAANYGYTF.

This clone was counted only a few times. J is TRBJ2-1 and V is TRBV28, with D hard to call. This CDR3 is built from 12 residues. Trimming removed 4 bases at V and 4 bases at J, with 5 bases between. CDR1 MDHEN and CDR2 SYDVKM come from the germline V gene. DNA of the CDR3: TGTGCCAGCAGTTCCATTTACAATGAGCAGTTCTTC. Encoded protein: CASSSIYNEQFF. Full variable domain (rest looked up from reference TRBV28 and TRBJ2-1): DVKVTQSSRYLVKRTGEKVFLECVQDMDHENMFWYRQDPGLGLRLIYFSYDVKMKEKGDIPEGYSVSREKKERFSLILESASTNQTSMYLCASSSIYNEQFFGPGTRLTVL.

The genes are TRBV6-1 and TRBJ1-2, with a possible D match to TRBD1 (6 bases). This CDR3 is built from 15 residues. V was shortened by 0 bases and J by 8 bases, with 16 bases between the two germline ends. Germline V CDR1 and CDR2: MNHNS, SASEGT. The CDR3 sequence: CASSEAQAGARGYTF. In nucleotides, the CDR3 is TGTGCCAGCAGTGAAGCGCAGGCAGGGGCGCGAGGCTACACCTTC.

Of note for this clone: Germline is not matched at one junction end, which may reflect a read error. Other DNA sequences of this sample code for an identical CDR3. The J gene is TRBJ1-1, the V gene TRBV5-1; D gene unclear. Germline lookup yields CDR1 SGHRS and CDR2 YFSETQ. There are 15 residues in the CDR3. CDR3 sequence: CASSLVAGLNTEAFF. The CDR3 region has the DNA TGCGCCAGCAGCTTGGTAGCGGGCTTGAACACTGAGGCTTTCTTT.

This clone was seen a few times. The CDR3 loop reads CASSPDRFSYNEQFF. The DNA for the CDR3 is TGTGCCAGCAGCCCCGACAGGTTTTCCTACAATGAGCAGTTCTTC. The rearrangement joins TRBV7-9 to TRBJ2-1; a possible D gene is TRBD1 (6 bases). This CDR3 comprises 15 residues. Germline-derived CDR1 and CDR2 are SEHNR and FQNEAQ (reference sequence). V gave up 5 bases and J gave up 1 base, with 12 bases separating them.

This clone has only a few counts. The chain uses TRBV5-6 and TRBJ1-2, with a tentative D call TRBD1 (5 bases). V lost 4 bases to trimming and J lost 0 bases, with 16 bases between them. The CDR3 is made up of 16 amino acids. Germline lookup yields CDR1 SGHDT and CDR2 YYEEEE. Here the CDR3 reads CASSMGGGRTNYGYTF. CDR3 in DNA: TGTGCCAGCAGCATGGGGGGAGGGCGCACTAACTATGGCTACACCTTC.

In the case of this clone: This same CDR3 is encoded by further DNA sequences in the sample. This sequence joins TRBV5-1 and TRBJ1-3; D is unclear. The CDR3 is made up of 14 amino acids. Germline CDR1 reads SGHRS; CDR2 reads YFSETQ. The ends were cut back, 0 bases at V and 1 base at J, with 5 bases in the middle. CDR3 region: CASSLGASGNTIYF. CDR3 in DNA: TGCGCCAGCAGCTTGGGCGCTTCTGGAAACACCATATATTTT. The variable domain in full, with the rest retrieved from reference TRBV5-1 and TRBJ1-3, is KAGVTQTPRYLIKTRGQQVTLSCSPISGHRSVSWYQQTPGQGLQFLFEYFSETQRNKGNFPGRFSGRQFSNSRSEMNVSTLELGDSALYLCASSLGASGNTIYFGEGSWLTVV.

As to this clone: This CDR3 is missing its conserved last phenylalanine or tryptophan, likely due to a read error. The rearrangement links TRBV10-3 to TRBJ1-1; the D is unclear. This CDR3 is 13 amino acids long. V was clipped by 10 bases and J by 4 bases, with 16 bases between them. Germline assignment: CDR1 ENHRY and CDR2 SYGVKD. The CDR3 coding sequence is TGTGCCACCTGGGCCAGGCTCGGCACTGAAGCTTTCGTT. Its protein is CATWARLGTEAFV.

The rearrangement joins TRBV6-5 to TRBJ2-7, with TRBD1 matching over 8 bases. The germline V gene has CDR1 MNHEY and CDR2 SVGAGI. The CDR3 totals 15 residues. The V segment lost 0 bases and the J segment 5 bases; nucleotides outside the gene matches: 6. The CDR3 loop reads CASSYSKQGGDEQYF. The CDR3 bases are TGTGCCAGCAGTTACTCGAAACAGGGGGGAGACGAGCAGTACTTC.

The chain recombines TRBV7-9 with TRBJ2-5; 9 bases match TRBD2. This CDR3 contains 16 residues. Trimming at V came to 1 base and at J to 3 bases, leaving 6 bases not matched to a gene. Germline V gene lookup returns CDR1 SEHNR and CDR2 FQNEAQ (reference sequence). The CDR3 here is CASSLGSGRRKETQYF. The CDR3 nucleotides are TGTGCCAGCAGCTTAGGTAGCGGGAGAAGGAAAGAGACCCAGTACTTC. The complete variable domain, with remaining parts taken from reference TRBV7-9 and TRBJ2-5, reads DTGVSQNPRHKITKRGQNVTFRCDPISEHNRLYWYRQTLGQGPEFLTYFQNEAQLEKSRLLSDRFSAERPKGSFSTLEIQRTEQGDSAMYLCASSLGSGRRKETQYFGPGTRLLVL.

V and J are TRBV19 and TRBJ1-3; a possible D gene is TRBD1 (5 bases). CDR3 length: 13 amino acids. Trimming removed 4 bases at V and 8 bases at J, with 12 bases between. The germline gives CDR1 LNHDA, CDR2 SQIVND (reference sequence). CDR3 in amino acids: CASSTLRGDTIYF. The CDR3 bases are TGTGCCAGTAGTACTCTAAGGGGCGACACCATATATTTT.

V gene TRBV7-8 combines with J gene TRBJ1-3; D ambiguous. Trimming took off 8 bases at V and 0 bases at J, with 8 bases between the two ends. This CDR3 spans 13 amino acids. The germline CDR1 and CDR2 sequences are SGHVS and FQNEAQ. In DNA, the CDR3 is TGTGCCAGCGGGCGGGCCTCTGGAAACACCATATATTTT. It specifies CASGRASGNTIYF. Looking up the rest from reference TRBV7-8 and TRBJ1-3 gives the full variable domain: GAGVSQSPRYKVAKRGQDVALRCDPISGHVSLFWYQQALGQGPEFLTYFQNEAQLDKSGLPSDRFFAERPEGSVSTLKIQRTQQEDSAVYLCASGRASGNTIYFGEGSWLTVV.

This clone has only a few counts. V usage is TRBV29-1 and J usage is TRBJ1-2; 8 nucleotides align to TRBD1. J gave up 7 bases and V 1 base, and 2 bases lay outside the gene matches. Germline values: CDR1 SQVTM, CDR2 ANQGSEA. The CDR3 is made up of 12 amino acids. The DNA of the CDR3 is TGCAGCGTTGAAGGGCAGGGGGCTGGCTACACCTTC. This translates into CSVEGQGAGYTF.

This clone has just a few counts. The chain couples TRBV5-1 to TRBJ2-1; weak D call: TRBD1 (6 bases). V was pared by 0 bases and J by 8 bases, with 15 bases between. Looked up from germline, CDR1 is SGHRS and CDR2 is YFSETQ. The CDR3 is 15 residues long. Written as DNA, the CDR3 is TGCGCCAGCAGCTTGGAGCAGGGGTTTCGCGATGAGCAGTTCTTC. Amino acids: CASSLEQGFRDEQFF.

This clone has just a few counts. CDR3 sequence (DNA): TGCGCCAGCAGCCGGGACAGTTACACAGATACGCAGTATTTT. Its translation is CASSRDSYTDTQYF. The gene calls are TRBV5-1 and TRBJ2-3, with TRBD1 matching 7 bases. The CDR3 has 14 amino acids. The germline CDR1 and CDR2 sequences are SGHRS and YFSETQ. V lost 4 bases to trimming and J lost 2 bases; unmatched junction nucleotides: 4.

The chain links TRBV11-1 to TRBJ1-1; D uncertain. The germline V and J ends were trimmed by 8 bases and 1 base, with 14 bases remaining between them. Germline V CDR1 and CDR2: SGHAT, FQDESV (reference sequence). CDR3 length: 14 amino acids. For the CDR3, the DNA is TGTGCCAGCCTCAGTACCGCGGGGAACACTGAAGCTTTCTTT. Encoded protein: CASLSTAGNTEAFF. Complete variable domain (other parts from reference TRBV11-1 and TRBJ1-1): EAEVAQSPRYKITEKSQAVAFWCDPISGHATLYWYRQILGQGPELLVQFQDESVVDDSQLPKDRFSAERLKGVDSTLKIQPAELGDSAMYLCASLSTAGNTEAFFGQGTRLTVV.

This clone was observed a few times. The chain links TRBV19 to TRBJ1-5, with D possibly being TRBD1 (5 bases). Trimming took off 1 base at V and 3 bases at J, with 7 bases between the two ends. Looked up from germline, CDR1 is LNHDA and CDR2 is SQIVND (reference sequence). CDR3 length: 14 residues. For the CDR3, the DNA is TGTGCCAGTAGTATAGGCAGGGTCAATCAGCCCCAGCATTTT. This sequence encodes CASSIGRVNQPQHF.

This sequence joins TRBV6-5 and TRBJ2-5; D perhaps matches TRBD2 (6 bases). Trimming stripped 2 bases from V and 5 bases from J, with 9 bases between. This CDR3 contains 13 residues. From germline, CDR1 is MNHEY and CDR2 SVGAGI. The CDR3 reads CASSYRDSETQYF. The CDR3 DNA sequence: TGTGCCAGCAGTTACCGGGACTCGGAGACCCAGTACTTC.